Listed below are T cell receptor beta chains from one sample, sequenced in a study of CD8 T cells in Susac syndrome. Using its own MiXCR run on the immunoSEQ multiplex PCR reads, TCRdb lists one record per CDR3 protein. The repertoire holds hundreds of thousands of distinct CDR3 sequences, with roughly 94% as singletons. Material: CD4+ T cells from PBMCs. The receptors here all came from a human donor with multiple sclerosis. Both conserved end residues are trimmed from each CDR3. Fields, in order: J gene, V gene, CDR3 protein.

>TRBJ1-1|TRBV5-1
ASSPQGLGEAF
>TRBJ1-2|TRBV20-1
SASPRSYGYT
>TRBJ2-1|TRBV3-1
ASSPTAVGLLVGSEQF
>TRBJ1-1|TRBV6-6
AFVRSMNTEAF
>TRBJ2-2|TRBV20-1
SAPRWAGPANTGELF
>TRBJ1-1|TRBV12-3/TRBV12-4
ASSLDRAGTEAF
>TRBJ1-1|TRBV6-5
ASSYSGGLGRNTEAF
>TRBJ2-1|TRBV20-1
SANQPTGEYYNEQF
>TRBJ1-2|TRBV29-1
SVEDPDSYYGYT
>TRBJ2-1|TRBV6-2/TRBV6-3
ASSFAAGEQF
>TRBJ1-5|TRBV29-1
SVGFAGNQPQH
>TRBJ1-2|TRBV29-1
SVESRRYGYT